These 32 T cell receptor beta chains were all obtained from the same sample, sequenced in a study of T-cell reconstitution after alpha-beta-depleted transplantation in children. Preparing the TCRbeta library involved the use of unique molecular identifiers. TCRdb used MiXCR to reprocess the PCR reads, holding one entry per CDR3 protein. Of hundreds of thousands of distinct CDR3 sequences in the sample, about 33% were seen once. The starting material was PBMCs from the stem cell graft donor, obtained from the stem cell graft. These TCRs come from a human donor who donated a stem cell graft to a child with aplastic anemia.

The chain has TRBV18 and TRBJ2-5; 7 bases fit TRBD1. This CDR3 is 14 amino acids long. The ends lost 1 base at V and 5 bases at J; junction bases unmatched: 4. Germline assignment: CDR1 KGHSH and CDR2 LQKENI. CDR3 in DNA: TGTGCCAGCTCACCACTTTGGGGACAGGAGACCCAGTACTTC. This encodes CASSPLWGQETQYF.

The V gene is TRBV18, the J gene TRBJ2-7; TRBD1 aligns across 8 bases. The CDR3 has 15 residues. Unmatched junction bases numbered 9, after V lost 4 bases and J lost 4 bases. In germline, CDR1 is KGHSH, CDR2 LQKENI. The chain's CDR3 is CASSLADRGPYEQYV. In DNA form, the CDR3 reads TGTGCCAGCTCACTCGCCGACAGGGGTCCTTACGAGCAGTACGTC.

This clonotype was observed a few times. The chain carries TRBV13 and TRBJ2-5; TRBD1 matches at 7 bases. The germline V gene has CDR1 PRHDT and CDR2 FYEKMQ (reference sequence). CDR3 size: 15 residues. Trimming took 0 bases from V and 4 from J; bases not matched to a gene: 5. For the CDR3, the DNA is TGTGCCAGCAGCTTAGGCTGGGACAGTGGAGAGACCCAGTACTTC. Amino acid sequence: CASSLGWDSGETQYF.

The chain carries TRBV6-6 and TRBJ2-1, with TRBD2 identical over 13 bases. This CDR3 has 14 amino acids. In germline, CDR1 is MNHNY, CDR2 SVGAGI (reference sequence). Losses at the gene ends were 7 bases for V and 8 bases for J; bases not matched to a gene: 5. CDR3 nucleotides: TGTGCCAGCACCCTACTAGCGGGAGGGGATGAGCAGTTCTTC. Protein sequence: CASTLLAGGDEQFF.

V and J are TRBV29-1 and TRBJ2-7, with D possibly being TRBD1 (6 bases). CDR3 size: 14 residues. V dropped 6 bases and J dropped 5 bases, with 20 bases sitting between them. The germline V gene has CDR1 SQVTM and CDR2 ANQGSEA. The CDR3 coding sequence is TGCAGCGTGGAGACAGGAACCGGAGGAAACGAGCAGTACTTC. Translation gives CSVETGTGGNEQYF.

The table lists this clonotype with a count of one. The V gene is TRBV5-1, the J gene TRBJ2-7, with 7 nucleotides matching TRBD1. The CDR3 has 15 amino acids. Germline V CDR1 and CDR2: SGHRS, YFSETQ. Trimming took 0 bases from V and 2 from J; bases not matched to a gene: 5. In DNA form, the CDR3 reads TGCGCCAGCAGCTTGGAATTCGGACAGGCCTACGAGCAGTACTTC. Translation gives CASSLEFGQAYEQYF.

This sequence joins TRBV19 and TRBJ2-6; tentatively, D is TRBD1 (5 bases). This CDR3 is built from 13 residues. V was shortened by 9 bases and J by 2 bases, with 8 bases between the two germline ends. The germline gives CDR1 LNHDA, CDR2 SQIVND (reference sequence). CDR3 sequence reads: CASRVTGANVLTF. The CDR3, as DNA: TGTGCCAGCAGGGTCACTGGGGCCAACGTCCTGACTTTC. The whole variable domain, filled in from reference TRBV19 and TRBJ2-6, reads DGGITQSPKYLFRKEGQNVTLSCEQNLNHDAMYWYRQDPGQGLRLIYYSQIVNDFQKGDIAEGYSVSREKKESFPLTVTSAQKNPTAFYLCASRVTGANVLTFGAGSRLTVL.

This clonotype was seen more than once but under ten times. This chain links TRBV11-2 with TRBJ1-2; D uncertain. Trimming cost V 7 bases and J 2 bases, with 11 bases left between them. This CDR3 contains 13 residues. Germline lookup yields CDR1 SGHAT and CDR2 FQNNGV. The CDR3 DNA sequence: TGTGCCAGCACCTCGGGTGGCAACTATGGCTACACCTTC. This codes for CASTSGGNYGYTF.

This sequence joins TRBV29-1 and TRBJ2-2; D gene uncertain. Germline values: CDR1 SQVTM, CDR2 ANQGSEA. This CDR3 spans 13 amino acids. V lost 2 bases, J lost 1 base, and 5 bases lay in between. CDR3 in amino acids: CSVESRNTGELFF. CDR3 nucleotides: TGCAGCGTTGAATCCAGGAACACCGGGGAGCTGTTTTTT.

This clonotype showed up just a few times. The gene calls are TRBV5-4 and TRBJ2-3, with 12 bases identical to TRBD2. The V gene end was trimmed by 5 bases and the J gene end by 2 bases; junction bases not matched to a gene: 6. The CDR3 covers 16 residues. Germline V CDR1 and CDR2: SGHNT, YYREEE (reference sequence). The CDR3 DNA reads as TGTGCCAGCAGACAAGGGACTAGCGGGTTCACAGATACGCAGTATTTT. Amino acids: CASRQGTSGFTDTQYF.

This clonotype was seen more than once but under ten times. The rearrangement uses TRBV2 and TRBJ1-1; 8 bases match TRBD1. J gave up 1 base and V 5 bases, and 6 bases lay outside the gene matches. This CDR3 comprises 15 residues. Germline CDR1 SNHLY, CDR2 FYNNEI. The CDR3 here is CASSFSRGQNTEAFF. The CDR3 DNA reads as TGTGCCAGCAGTTTTTCCAGGGGGCAGAACACTGAAGCTTTCTTT. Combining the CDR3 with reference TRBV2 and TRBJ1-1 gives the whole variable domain EPEVTQTPSHQVTQMGQEVILRCVPISNHLYFYWYRQILGQKVEFLVSFYNNEISEKSEIFDDQFSVERPDGSNFTLKIRSTKLEDSAMYFCASSFSRGQNTEAFFGQGTRLTVV.

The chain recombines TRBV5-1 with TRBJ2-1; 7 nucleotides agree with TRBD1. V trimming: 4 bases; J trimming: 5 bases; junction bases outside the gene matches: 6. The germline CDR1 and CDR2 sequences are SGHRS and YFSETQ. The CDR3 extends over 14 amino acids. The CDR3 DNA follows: TGCGCCAGCAGCACAGGGACAGCGCACAATGAGCAGTTCTTC. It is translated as CASSTGTAHNEQFF.

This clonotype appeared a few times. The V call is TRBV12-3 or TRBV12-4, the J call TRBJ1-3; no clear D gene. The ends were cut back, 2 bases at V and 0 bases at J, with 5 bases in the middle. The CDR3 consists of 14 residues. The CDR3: CASSLLSSGNTIYF. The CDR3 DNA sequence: TGTGCCAGCAGTTTACTGAGCTCTGGAAACACCATATATTTT.

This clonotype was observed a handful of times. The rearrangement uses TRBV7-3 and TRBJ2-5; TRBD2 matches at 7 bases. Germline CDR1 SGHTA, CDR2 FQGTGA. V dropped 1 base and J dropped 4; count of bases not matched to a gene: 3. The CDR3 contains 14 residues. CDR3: CASSLSGSRETQYF. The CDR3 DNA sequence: TGTGCCAGCAGCTTAAGCGGGAGTAGAGAGACCCAGTACTTC.

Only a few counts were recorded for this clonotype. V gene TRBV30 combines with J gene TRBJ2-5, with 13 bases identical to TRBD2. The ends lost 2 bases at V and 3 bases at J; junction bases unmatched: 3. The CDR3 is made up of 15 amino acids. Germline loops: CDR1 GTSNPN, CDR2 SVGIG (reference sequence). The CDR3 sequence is CAWSPGLAGEETQYF. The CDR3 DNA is TGTGCCTGGAGTCCTGGACTAGCGGGAGAAGAGACCCAGTACTTC.

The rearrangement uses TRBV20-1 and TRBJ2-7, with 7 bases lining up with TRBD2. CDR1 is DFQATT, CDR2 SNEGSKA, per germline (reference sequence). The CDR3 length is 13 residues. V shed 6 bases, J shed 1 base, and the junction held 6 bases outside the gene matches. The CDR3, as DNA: TGCAGTGCAAGGCGAGCGGGATCCTACGAGCAGTACGTC. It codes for CSARRAGSYEQYV.

The CDR3 sequence is CASSATSGLNIQYF. In nucleotides, the CDR3 is TGTGCCAGCAGCGCGACTAGCGGATTAAACATTCAGTACTTC. This chain uses TRBV7-2 with TRBJ2-4, with 9 bases aligning to TRBD2. This CDR3 comprises 14 residues. V dropped 5 bases and J dropped 6; count of bases not matched to a gene: 5. CDR1 and CDR2 (germline): SGHTA, FQGNSA.

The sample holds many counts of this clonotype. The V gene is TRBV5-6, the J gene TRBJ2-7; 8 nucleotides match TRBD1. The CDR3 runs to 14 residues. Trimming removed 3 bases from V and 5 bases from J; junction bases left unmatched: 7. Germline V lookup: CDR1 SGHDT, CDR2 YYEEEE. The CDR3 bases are TGTGCCAGCAGCTGGGGGGCGACAGGGGACGAGCAGTACTTC. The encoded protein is CASSWGATGDEQYF.

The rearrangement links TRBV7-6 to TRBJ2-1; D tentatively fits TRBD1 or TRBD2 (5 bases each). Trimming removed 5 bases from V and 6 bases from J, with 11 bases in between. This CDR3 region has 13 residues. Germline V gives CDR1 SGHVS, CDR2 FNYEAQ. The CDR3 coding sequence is TGTGCCAGCAGCGGAGAGGGGCCCAATGAGCAGTTCTTC. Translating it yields CASSGEGPNEQFF.

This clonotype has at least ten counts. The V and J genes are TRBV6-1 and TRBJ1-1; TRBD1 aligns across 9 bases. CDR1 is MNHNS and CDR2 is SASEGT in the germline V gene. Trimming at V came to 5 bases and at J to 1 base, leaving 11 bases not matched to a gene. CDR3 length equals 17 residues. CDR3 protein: CASSPYIGTGWNTEAFF. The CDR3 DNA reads TGTGCCAGCAGTCCCTATATAGGGACAGGGTGGAACACTGAAGCTTTCTTT.

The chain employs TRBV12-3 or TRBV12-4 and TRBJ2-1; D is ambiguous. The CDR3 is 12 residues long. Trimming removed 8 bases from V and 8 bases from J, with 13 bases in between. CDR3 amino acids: CASCLRWDEQFF. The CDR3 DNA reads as TGTGCCAGCTGCCTGAGGTGGGATGAGCAGTTCTTC.

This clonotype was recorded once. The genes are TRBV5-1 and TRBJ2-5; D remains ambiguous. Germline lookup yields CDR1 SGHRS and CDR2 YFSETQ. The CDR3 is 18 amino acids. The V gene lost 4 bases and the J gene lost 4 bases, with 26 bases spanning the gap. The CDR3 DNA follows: TGCGCCAGCAGCCACCTTCGTGGCACCCCTACCCACACAGAGACCCAGTACTTC. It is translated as CASSHLRGTPTHTETQYF.

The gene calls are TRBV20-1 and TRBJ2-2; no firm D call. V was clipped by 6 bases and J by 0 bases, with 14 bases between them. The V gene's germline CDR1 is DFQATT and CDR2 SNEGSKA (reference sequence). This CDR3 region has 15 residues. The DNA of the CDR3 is TGCAGTGCCCACCGTATGTCGCCGAACACCGGGGAGCTGTTTTTT. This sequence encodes CSAHRMSPNTGELFF.

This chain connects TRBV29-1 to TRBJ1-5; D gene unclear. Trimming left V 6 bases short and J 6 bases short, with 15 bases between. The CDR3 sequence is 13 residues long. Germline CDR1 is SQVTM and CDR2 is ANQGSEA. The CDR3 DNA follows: TGCAGCGTCGGCTCCCTTGGAGGTCAGCCCCAGCATTTT. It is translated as CSVGSLGGQPQHF.

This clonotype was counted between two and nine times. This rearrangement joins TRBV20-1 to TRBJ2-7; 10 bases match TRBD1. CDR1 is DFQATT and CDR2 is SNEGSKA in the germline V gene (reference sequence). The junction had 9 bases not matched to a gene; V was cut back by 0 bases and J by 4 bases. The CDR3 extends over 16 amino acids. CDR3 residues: CSARDLLGQGFYEQYF. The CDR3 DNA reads TGCAGTGCTAGAGATCTCTTGGGACAGGGGTTTTACGAGCAGTACTTC.

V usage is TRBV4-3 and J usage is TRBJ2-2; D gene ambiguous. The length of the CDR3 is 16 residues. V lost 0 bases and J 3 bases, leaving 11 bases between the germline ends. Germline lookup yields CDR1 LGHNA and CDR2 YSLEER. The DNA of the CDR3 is TGCGCCAGCAGCCAAGATCGGGTGGGCTACACCGGGGAGCTGTTTTTT. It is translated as CASSQDRVGYTGELFF.

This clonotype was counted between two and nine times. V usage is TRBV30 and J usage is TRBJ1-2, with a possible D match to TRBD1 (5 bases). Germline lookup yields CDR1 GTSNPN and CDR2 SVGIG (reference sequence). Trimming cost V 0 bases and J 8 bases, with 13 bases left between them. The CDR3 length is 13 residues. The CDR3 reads CAWSVSGWGGYTF. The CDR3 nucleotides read TGTGCCTGGAGTGTGTCAGGGTGGGGAGGCTACACCTTC.

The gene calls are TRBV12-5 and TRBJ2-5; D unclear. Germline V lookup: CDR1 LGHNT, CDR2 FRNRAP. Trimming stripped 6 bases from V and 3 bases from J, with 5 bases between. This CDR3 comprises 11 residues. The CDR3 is CASGIEETQYF. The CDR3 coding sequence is TGTGCTAGTGGGATTGAAGAGACCCAGTACTTC.

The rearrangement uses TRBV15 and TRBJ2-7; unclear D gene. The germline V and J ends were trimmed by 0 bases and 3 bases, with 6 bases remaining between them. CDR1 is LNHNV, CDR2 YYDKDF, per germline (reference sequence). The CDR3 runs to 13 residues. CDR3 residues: CATSRDLYYEQYF. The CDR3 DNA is TGTGCCACCAGCAGAGATTTGTACTACGAGCAGTACTTC. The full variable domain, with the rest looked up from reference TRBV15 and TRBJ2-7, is DAMVIQNPRYQVTQFGKPVTLSCSQTLNHNVMYWYQQKSSQAPKLLFHYYDKDFNNEADTPDNFQSRRPNTSFCFLDIRSPGLGDTAMYLCATSRDLYYEQYFGPGTRLTVT.

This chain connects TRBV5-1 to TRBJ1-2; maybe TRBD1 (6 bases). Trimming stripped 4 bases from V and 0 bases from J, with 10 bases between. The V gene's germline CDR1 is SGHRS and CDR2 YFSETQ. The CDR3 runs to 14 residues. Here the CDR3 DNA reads TGCGCCAGCAGCAAGACAGGAGCTAACTATGGCTACACCTTC. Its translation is CASSKTGANYGYTF.

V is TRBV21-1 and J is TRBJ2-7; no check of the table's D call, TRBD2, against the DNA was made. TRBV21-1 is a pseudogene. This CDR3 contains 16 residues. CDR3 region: CASSKRPRGTSYEQYV. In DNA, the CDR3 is TGTGCCAGCAGCAAAAGGCCGCGGGGGACCTCCTACGAGCAGTACGTC.

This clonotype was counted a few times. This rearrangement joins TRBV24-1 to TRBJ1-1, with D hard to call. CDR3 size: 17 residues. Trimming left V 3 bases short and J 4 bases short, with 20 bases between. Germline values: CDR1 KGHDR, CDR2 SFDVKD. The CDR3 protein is CATSDNTGSPVGTEAFF. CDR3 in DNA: TGTGCCACCAGTGATAACACCGGGTCCCCCGTGGGCACTGAAGCTTTCTTT.